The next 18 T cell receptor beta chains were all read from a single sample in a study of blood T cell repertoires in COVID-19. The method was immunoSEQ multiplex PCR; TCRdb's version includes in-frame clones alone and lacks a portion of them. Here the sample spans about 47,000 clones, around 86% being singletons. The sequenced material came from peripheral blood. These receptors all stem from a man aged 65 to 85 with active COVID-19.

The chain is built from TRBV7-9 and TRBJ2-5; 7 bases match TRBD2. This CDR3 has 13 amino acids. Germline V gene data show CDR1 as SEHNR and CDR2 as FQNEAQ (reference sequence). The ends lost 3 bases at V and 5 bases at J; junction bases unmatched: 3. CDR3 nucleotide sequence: TGTGCCAGCAGCTTCGGGGGGTTGGAGACCCAGTACTTC. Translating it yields CASSFGGLETQYF.

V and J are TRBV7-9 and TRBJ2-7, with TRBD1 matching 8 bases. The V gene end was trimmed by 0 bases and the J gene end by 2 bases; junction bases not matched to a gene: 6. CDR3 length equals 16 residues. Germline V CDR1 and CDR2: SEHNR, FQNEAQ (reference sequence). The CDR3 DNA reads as TGTGCCAGCAGCTTAGCGGTGGGACAGGTCACCTACGAGCAGTACTTC. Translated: CASSLAVGQVTYEQYF.

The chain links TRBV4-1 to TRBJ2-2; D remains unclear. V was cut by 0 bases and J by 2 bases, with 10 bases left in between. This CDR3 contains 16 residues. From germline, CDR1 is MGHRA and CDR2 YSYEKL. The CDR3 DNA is TGCGCCAGCAGCCAAGATGTCGGCGGAAACACCGGGGAGCTGTTTTTT. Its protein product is CASSQDVGGNTGELFF.

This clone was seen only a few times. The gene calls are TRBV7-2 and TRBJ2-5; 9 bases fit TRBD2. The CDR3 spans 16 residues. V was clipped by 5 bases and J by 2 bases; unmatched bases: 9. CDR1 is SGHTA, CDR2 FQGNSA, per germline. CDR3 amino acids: CASSPYTSGPQETQYF. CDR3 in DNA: TGTGCCAGCAGCCCTTACACTAGCGGGCCGCAAGAGACCCAGTACTTC.

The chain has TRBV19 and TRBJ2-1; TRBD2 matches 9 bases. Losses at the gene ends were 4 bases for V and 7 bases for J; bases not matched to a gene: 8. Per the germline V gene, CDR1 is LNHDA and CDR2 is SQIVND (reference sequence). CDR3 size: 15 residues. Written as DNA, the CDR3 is TGTGCCAGTAGTAGCGGGGGGGCCGGTGGTAATGAGCAGTTCTTC. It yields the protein CASSSGGAGGNEQFF.

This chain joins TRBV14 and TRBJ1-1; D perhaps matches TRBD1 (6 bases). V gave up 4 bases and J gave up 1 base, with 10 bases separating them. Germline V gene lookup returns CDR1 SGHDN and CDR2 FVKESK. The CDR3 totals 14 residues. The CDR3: CASSRDRQNTEAFF. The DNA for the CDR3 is TGTGCCAGCAGCCGAGACAGGCAGAACACTGAAGCTTTCTTT.

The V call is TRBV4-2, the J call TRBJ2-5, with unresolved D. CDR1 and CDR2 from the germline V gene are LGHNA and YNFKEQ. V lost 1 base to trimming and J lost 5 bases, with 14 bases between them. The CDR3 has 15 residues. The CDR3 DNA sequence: TGTGCCAGCAGCCAAGTTGAAAACTCCGGGGAGACCCAGTACTTC. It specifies CASSQVENSGETQYF.

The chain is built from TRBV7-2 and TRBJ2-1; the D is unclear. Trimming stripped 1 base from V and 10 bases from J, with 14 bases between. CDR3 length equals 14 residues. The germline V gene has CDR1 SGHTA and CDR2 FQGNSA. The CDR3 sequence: CASSLVAAELEQFF. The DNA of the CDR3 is TGTGCCAGCAGCTTAGTGGCGGCGGAACTCGAGCAGTTCTTC.

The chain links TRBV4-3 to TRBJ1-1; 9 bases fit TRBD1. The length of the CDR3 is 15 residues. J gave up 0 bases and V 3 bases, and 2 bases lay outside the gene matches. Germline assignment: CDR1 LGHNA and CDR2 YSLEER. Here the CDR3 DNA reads TGCGCCAGCAGCCAGGGGACAGGGCTGAACACTGAAGCTTTCTTT. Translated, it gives CASSQGTGLNTEAFF.

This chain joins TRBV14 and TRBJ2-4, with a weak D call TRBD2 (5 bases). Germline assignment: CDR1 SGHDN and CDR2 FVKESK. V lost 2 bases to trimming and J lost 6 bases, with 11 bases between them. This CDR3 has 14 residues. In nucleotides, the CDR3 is TGTGCCAGCAGCCAAATCGGGGATGGAAACATTCAGTACTTC. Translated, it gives CASSQIGDGNIQYF.

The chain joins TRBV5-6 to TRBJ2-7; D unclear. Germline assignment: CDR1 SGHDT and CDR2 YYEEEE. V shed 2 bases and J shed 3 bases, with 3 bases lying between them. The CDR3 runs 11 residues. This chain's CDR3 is CASSFNYEQYF. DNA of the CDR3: TGTGCCAGCAGCTTCAACTACGAGCAGTACTTC.

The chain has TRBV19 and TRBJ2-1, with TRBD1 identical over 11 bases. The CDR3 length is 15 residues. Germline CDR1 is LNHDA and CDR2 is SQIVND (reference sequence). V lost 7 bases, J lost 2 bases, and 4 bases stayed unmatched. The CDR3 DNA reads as TGTGCCAGTAATTTGGGACAGGGGGCCTACAATGAGCAGTTCTTC. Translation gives CASNLGQGAYNEQFF.

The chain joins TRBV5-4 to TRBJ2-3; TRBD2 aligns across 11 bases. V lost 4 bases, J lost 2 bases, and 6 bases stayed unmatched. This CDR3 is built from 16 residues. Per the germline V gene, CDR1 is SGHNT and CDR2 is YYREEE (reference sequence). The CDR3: CASSLKLAGVTDTQYF. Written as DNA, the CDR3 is TGTGCCAGCAGCCTTAAACTAGCGGGGGTCACAGATACGCAGTATTTT. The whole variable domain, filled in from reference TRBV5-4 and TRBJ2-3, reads ETGVTQSPTHLIKTRGQQVTLRCSSQSGHNTVSWYQQALGQGPQFIFQYYREEENGRGNFPPRFSGLQFPNYSSELNVNALELDDSALYLCASSLKLAGVTDTQYFGPGTRLTVL.

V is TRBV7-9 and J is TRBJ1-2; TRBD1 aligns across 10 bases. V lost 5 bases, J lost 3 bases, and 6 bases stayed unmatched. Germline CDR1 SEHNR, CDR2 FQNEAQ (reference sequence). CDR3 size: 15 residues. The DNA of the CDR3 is TGTGCCAGCAGCGCCCCCGGGACAGGGGACTATGGCTACACCTTC. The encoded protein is CASSAPGTGDYGYTF.

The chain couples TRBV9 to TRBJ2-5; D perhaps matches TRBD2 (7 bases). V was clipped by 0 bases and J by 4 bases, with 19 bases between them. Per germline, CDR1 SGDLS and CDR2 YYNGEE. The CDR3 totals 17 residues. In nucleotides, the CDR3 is TGTGCCAGCAGCGTAGGGGGGGGCACGGGCGGAGGAGAGACCCAGTACTTC. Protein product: CASSVGGGTGGGETQYF.

CDR3 region: CASSYGTDRGRRKLFF. The CDR3, as DNA: TGTGCCAGCAGCTACGGGACAGACCGCGGTAGGCGAAAACTGTTTTTT. The chain joins TRBV11-2 to TRBJ1-4, with TRBD1 identical over 7 bases. With 4 bases clipped from V and 10 bases from J, the junction kept 15 bases outside the gene matches. The germline V gene has CDR1 SGHAT and CDR2 FQNNGV. The CDR3 consists of 16 residues.

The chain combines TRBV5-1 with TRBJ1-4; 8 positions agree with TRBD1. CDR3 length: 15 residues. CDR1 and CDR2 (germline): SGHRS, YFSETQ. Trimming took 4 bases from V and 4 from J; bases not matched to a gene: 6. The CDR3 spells CASSVRTGYNEKLFF. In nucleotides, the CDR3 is TGCGCCAGCAGCGTCCGGACAGGGTATAATGAAAAACTGTTTTTT.

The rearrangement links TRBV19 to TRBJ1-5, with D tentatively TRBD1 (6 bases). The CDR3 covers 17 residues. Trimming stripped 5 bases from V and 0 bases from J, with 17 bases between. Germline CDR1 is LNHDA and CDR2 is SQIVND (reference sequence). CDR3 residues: CASSRGGWEYSNQPQHF. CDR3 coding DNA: TGTGCCAGTAGTCGGGGGGGCTGGGAATATAGCAATCAGCCCCAGCATTTT.